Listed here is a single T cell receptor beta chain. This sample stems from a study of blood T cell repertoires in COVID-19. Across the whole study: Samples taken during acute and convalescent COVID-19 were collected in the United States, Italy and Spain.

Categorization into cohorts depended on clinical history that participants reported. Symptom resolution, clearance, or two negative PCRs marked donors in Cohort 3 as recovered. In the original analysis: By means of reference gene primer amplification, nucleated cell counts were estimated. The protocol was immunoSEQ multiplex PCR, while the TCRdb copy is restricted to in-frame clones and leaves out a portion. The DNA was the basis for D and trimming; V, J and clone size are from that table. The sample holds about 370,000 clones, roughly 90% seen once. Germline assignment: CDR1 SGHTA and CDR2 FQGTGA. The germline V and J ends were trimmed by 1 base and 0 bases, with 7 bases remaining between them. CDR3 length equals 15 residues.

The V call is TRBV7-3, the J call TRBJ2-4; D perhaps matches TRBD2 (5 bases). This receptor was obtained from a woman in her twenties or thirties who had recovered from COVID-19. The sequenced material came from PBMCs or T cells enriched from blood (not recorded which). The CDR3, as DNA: TGTGCCAGCAGCTTAAACGCGGGAGCCAAAAACATTCAGTACTTC. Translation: CASSLNAGAKNIQYF.